The clone carrying this TCR beta chain was counted many times. RNA transcripts were the template for amplifying TCR beta CDR3 regions. The primer set for the first-round RT-PCR of the TCR CDR3 was HTBI. From the multiplex PCR reads, TCRdb called clonotypes with MiXCR, one entry per CDR3 protein. Of fewer than 450,000 distinct CDR3 sequences detected, 17% appear once; the ten largest clones hold around 35%. The CDR3 contains 15 residues. Per the germline V gene, CDR1 is SGHNT and CDR2 is YYREEE (reference sequence). J gave up 2 bases and V 5 bases, and 9 bases lay outside the gene matches. This specimen comes from a study of T cells in Graves' hyperthyroidism and ophthalmopathy.

This TCR was recovered from a woman aged 30 to 39 with Graves' hyperthyroidism that later progressed to Graves' ophthalmopathy. Sample: blood. The V and J genes are TRBV5-4 and TRBJ2-7; 8 nucleotides agree with TRBD1. The CDR3 coding sequence is TGTGCCAGCAGTCCTGGACAGGGAAGTGCCTACGAGCAGTACTTC. Translation gives CASSPGQGSAYEQYF. The variable domain in full, completed from reference TRBV5-4 and TRBJ2-7, reads ETGVTQSPTHLIKTRGQQVTLRCSSQSGHNTVSWYQQALGQGPQFIFQYYREEENGRGNFPPRFSGLQFPNYSSELNVNALELDDSALYLCASSPGQGSAYEQYFGPGTRLTVT.